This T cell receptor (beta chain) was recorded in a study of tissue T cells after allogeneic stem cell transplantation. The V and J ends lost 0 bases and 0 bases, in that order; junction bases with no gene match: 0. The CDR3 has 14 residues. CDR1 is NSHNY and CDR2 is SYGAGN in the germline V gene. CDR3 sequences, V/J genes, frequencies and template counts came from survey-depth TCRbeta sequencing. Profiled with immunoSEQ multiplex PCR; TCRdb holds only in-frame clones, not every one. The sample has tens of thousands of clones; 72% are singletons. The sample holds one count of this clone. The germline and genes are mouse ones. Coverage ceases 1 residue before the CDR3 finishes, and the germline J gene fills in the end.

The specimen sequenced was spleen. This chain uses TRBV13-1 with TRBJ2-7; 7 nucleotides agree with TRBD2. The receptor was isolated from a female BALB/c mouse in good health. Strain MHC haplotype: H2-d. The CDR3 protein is CASSDGTGSYEQYF. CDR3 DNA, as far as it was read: TGTGCCAGCAGTGATGGGACTGGCTCCTATGAACAGTAC.